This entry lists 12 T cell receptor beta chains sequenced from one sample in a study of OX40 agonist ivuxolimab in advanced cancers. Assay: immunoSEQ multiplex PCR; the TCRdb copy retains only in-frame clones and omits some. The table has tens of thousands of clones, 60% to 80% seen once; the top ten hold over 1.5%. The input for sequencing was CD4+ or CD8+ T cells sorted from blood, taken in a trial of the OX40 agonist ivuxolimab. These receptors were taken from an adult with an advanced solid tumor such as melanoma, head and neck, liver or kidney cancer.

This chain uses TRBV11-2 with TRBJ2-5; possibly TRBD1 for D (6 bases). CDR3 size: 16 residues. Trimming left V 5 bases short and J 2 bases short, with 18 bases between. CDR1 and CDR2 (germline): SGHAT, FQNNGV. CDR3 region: CASSPEWGRGQETQYF. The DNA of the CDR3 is TGTGCCAGCAGCCCCGAGTGGGGAAGGGGGCAAGAGACCCAGTACTTC.

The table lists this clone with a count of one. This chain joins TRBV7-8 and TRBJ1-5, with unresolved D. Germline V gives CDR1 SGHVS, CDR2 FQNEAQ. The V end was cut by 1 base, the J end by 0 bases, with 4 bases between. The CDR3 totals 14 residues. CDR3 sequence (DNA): TGTGCCAGCAGCTTAGAAAGTAGCAATCAGCCCCAGCATTTT. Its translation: CASSLESSNQPQHF.

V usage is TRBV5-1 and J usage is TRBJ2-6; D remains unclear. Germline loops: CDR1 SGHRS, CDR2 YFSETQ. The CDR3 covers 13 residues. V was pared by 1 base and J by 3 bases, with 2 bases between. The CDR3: CASSLFGANVLTF. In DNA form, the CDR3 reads TGCGCCAGCAGCTTGTTTGGGGCCAACGTCCTGACTTTC.

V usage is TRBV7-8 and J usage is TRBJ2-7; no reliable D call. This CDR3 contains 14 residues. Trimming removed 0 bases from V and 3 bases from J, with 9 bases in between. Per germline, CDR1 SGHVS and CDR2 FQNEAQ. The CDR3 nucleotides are TGTGCCAGCAGCTTAGCGAGGCGGCACTACGAGCAGTACTTC. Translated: CASSLARRHYEQYF.

CDR3 in DNA: TGCGCCAGCAGCCATCGGACAGGGGACGAAAAACTGTTTTTT. It codes for CASSHRTGDEKLFF. The gene calls are TRBV10-2 and TRBJ1-4; 9 bases map to TRBD1. This CDR3 comprises 14 residues. J lost 8 bases, V lost 6 bases, and 7 bases had no gene match. Germline lookup yields CDR1 WSHSY and CDR2 SAAADI.

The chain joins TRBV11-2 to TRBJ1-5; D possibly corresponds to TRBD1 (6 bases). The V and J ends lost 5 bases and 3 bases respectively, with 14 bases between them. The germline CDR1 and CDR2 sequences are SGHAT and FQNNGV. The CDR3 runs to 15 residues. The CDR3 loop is CASSTQPGVNQPQHF. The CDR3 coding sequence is TGTGCCAGCAGCACCCAACCAGGGGTCAATCAGCCCCAGCATTTT.

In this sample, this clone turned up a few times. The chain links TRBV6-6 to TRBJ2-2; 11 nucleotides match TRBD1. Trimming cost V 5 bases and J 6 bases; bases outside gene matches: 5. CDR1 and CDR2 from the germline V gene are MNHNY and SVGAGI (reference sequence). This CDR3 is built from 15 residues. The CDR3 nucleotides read TGTGCCAGCAGTGAGGGGACAGGGGGGCCCGGGGAGCTGTTTTTT. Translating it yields CASSEGTGGPGELFF.

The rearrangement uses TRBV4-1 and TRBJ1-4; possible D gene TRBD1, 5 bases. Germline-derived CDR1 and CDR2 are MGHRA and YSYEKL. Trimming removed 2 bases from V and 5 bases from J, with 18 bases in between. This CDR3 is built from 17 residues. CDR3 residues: CASSQSYQAEGNEKLFF. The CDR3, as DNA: TGCGCCAGCAGCCAAAGTTACCAGGCGGAGGGGAATGAAAAACTGTTTTTT.

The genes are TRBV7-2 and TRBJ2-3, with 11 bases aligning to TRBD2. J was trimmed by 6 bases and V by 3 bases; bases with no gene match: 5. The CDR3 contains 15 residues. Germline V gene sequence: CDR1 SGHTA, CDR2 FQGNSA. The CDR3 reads CASSFLAGGSDTQYF. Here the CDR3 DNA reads TGTGCCAGCAGCTTCCTAGCGGGGGGTTCCGATACGCAGTATTTT.

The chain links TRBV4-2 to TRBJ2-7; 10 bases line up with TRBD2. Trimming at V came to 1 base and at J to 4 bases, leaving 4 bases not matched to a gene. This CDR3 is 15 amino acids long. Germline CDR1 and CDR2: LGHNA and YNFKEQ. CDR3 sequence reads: CASSQVLAGEYEQYF. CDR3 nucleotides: TGTGCCAGCAGCCAAGTTCTAGCGGGGGAGTACGAGCAGTACTTC.

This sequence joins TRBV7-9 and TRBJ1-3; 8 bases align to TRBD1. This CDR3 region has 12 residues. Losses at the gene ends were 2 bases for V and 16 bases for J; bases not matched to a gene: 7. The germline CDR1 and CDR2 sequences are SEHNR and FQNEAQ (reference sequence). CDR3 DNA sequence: TGTGCCAGCAGCTTAACGAGGACAGGGTTTTATTTT. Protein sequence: CASSLTRTGFYF.

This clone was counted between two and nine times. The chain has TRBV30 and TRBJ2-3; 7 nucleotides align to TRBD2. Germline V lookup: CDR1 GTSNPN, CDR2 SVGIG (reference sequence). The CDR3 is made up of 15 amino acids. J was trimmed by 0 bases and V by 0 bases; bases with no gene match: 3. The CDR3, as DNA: TGTGCCTGGAGTGTCGCTAGCGGAAGCACAGATACGCAGTATTTT. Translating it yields CAWSVASGSTDTQYF.